Presented here are 5 T cell receptor beta chains from one specimen sequenced in a study of metastatic and nonmetastatic thyroid tumors. Thyroid surgery was performed in patients who had received no treatment beforehand. TCRdb re-called clones from the PCR reads using MiXCR. In the table there are some 23,000 clones, roughly 20% of which are singletons. The sequencing input was blood. These receptor sequences come from a female donor with papillary thyroid cancer or a benign thyroid nodule (not recorded which). Some clones in this sample may be carry-over from other donors' samples.

V is TRBV5-1 and J is TRBJ2-2; D is ambiguous. V gave up 4 bases and J gave up 0 bases, with 10 bases separating them. The length of the CDR3 is 15 residues. The germline gives CDR1 SGHRS, CDR2 YFSETQ. The CDR3 bases are TGCGCCAGCAGCCAAGGATCTACGAACACCGGGGAGCTGTTTTTT. Translated, it gives CASSQGSTNTGELFF.

This clone has just a few counts. A much bigger clone sits one base away, suggesting this may be a read error. Other DNA sequences from this sample encode an identical CDR3 as well. The chain combines TRBV20-1 with TRBJ2-1; D tentatively reads TRBD1 or TRBD2 (5 bases each). Trimming took off 6 bases at V and 6 bases at J, with 18 bases between the two ends. The CDR3 is made up of 14 amino acids. Germline values: CDR1 DFQATT, CDR2 SNEGSKA (reference sequence). The DNA of the CDR3 is TGCAGTGCGGGGGTCTCTAGTGGCCCCAATGAGCAGTTCTTC. It codes for CSAGVSSGPNEQFF.

This rearrangement joins TRBV7-2 to TRBJ2-7; tentatively, D is TRBD1 (5 bases). V was clipped by 0 bases and J by 6 bases, with 15 bases between them. The CDR3 contains 15 residues. Germline-derived CDR1 and CDR2 are SGHTA and FQGNSA. CDR3 sequence reads: CASSLAPGSGREQYF. The CDR3 DNA reads as TGTGCCAGCAGCTTAGCCCCCGGGTCAGGGCGCGAGCAGTACTTC.

This clone came up many times. The chain carries TRBV18 and TRBJ1-2; D uncertain. V was cut by 6 bases and J by 2 bases, with 13 bases left in between. The CDR3 is 14 residues long. The germline V gene has CDR1 KGHSH and CDR2 LQKENI. The CDR3 bases are TGTGCCAGCTCCCCGAATACTGGGAACTATGGCTACACCTTC. It yields the protein CASSPNTGNYGYTF.

This clone was picked up many times. The chain is built from TRBV6-2 or TRBV6-3 and TRBJ1-3, with D hard to call. Germline loops: CDR1 MNHEY, CDR2 SVGEGT. The V end was cut by 6 bases, the J end by 2 bases, with 14 bases between. The CDR3 is 15 amino acids. CDR3 in amino acids: CASRPTRMAGNTIYF. The CDR3 DNA sequence: TGTGCCAGCAGACCGACGAGGATGGCTGGAAACACCATATATTTT.